This T cell receptor (beta chain) is drawn from a study of blood T cell repertoires in COVID-19. Per the authors' pipeline: Scientists estimated how many nucleated cells there were by amplifying reference gene primers. Assay: immunoSEQ multiplex PCR; the TCRdb copy retains only in-frame clones and omits some. D and trimming come from the DNA, and the V and J calls and clone size come from that table. Of approximately 12,000 clones in the sample, 65% to 90% were seen once. The CDR3 spans 15 residues. The germline gives CDR1 SNHLY, CDR2 FYNNEI. Trimming removed 6 bases from V and 11 bases from J; junction bases left unmatched: 18.

The V gene is TRBV2, the J gene TRBJ1-1; 7 bases fit TRBD1. The sequenced sample was peripheral blood. The sequence came from a human donor in a cohort sampled during active COVID-19. The CDR3 sequence: CASSSEGRGANWAFF. Here the CDR3 DNA reads TGTGCCAGCAGCTCTGAGGGCAGGGGGGCCAATTGGGCTTTCTTT.